Listed below are T cell receptor beta chains from one sample, sequenced in a study of T-cell memory formation after mild COVID-19. In TCRdb, the 5' RACE reads were re-called with MiXCR into one record per CDR3 protein. The table includes 300,000 to 400,000 distinct CDR3 sequences, about 13% detected once. The specimen was PBMCs or a T cell subset sorted from them (not recorded which). The source of these receptors is a man younger than 35 who had mild COVID-19 (a few samples of this study predate the infection). Cell type and time point are not known. Both conserved end residues are part of each CDR3. A D gene is named only where the DNA matches it firmly. Size tells how often a clone was seen (once, few, many) or the class of an expanded clone, and some rows leave it out.

abundance: few
v_gene: TRBV28
j_gene: TRBJ1-1
d_gene: TRBD1
CDR3aa: CASSSGGQGGAFF
CDR3nt: TGTGCCAGCAGTTCGGGGGGACAGGGTGGTGCTTTCTTT

abundance: .
v_gene: TRBV7-2
j_gene: TRBJ1-1
d_gene: TRBD1
CDR3aa: CASSPWTGGSTEAFF
CDR3nt: TGTGCCAGCAGCCCCTGGACAGGGGGCTCGACTGAAGCTTTCTTT

abundance: .
v_gene: TRBV20-1
j_gene: TRBJ2-2
d_gene: TRBD1
CDR3aa: CSARVTGGNGELFF
CDR3nt: TGCAGTGCTAGGGTGACAGGGGGTAACGGGGAGCTGTTTTTT

abundance: few
v_gene: TRBV4-3
j_gene: TRBJ1-2
d_gene: .
CDR3aa: CASSQEAGEFYGYTF
CDR3nt: TGCGCCAGCAGCCAAGAGGCAGGGGAGTTCTATGGCTACACCTTC

abundance: few
v_gene: TRBV12-3/TRBV12-4
j_gene: TRBJ2-1
d_gene: .
CDR3aa: CASISAGESYNEQFF
CDR3nt: TGTGCCAGCATCAGTGCAGGGGAGAGTTACAATGAGCAGTTCTTC

abundance: .
v_gene: TRBV5-1
j_gene: TRBJ2-3
d_gene: TRBD1
CDR3aa: CASSLWGRGLTDTQYF
CDR3nt: TGCGCCAGCAGCTTGTGGGGCAGGGGGCTTACAGATACGCAGTATTTT

abundance: .
v_gene: TRBV21-1
j_gene: TRBJ2-5
d_gene: .
CDR3aa: CASSKAGQVQETQYF
CDR3nt: TGTGCCAGCAGCAAAGCAGGGCAGGTCCAAGAGACCCAGTACTTC

abundance: few
v_gene: TRBV7-2
j_gene: TRBJ2-5
d_gene: .
CDR3aa: CASSLGAGIQETQYF
CDR3nt: TGTGCCAGCAGCTTAGGGGCAGGGATCCAAGAGACCCAGTACTTC

abundance: few
v_gene: TRBV5-6
j_gene: TRBJ1-6
d_gene: .
CDR3aa: CASSLPVRNSPLHF
CDR3nt: TGTGCCAGCAGCCTGCCCGTGAGAAATTCACCCCTCCACTTT

abundance: few
v_gene: TRBV11-1
j_gene: TRBJ2-1
d_gene: TRBD2
CDR3aa: CASSPFTSGGAEEQFF
CDR3nt: TGTGCCAGCAGCCCGTTTACTAGCGGGGGGGCAGAGGAGCAGTTCTTC

abundance: few
v_gene: TRBV7-6
j_gene: TRBJ1-5
d_gene: TRBD1
CDR3aa: CASSKGTGVFGQPQHF
CDR3nt: TGTGCCAGCAGCAAGGGGACAGGGGTCTTCGGTCAGCCCCAGCATTTT